These 8 T cell receptor beta chains share one sample of origin, sequenced in a study of cytomegalovirus exposure and HLA in healthy donors. The PCR used 60 Vbeta and 13 Jbeta primers. TCRdb keeps only in-frame clones here, not all; method: immunoSEQ multiplex PCR. Found here are some 160,000 clones, around 83% of them singletons; the top ten hold under 6.5%. Sequencing used PBMCs. The receptor set was obtained from a man over 45 in good health and CMV-seropositive.

The CDR3 region has the DNA TGTGCCAGCTCATTCGGACAGGCAGAGACCCAGTACTTC. Translated, it gives CASSFGQAETQYF. The chain has TRBV18 and TRBJ2-5, with TRBD1 matching over 7 bases. Germline-derived CDR1 and CDR2 are KGHSH and LQKENI. V lost 5 bases, J lost 4 bases, and 4 bases stayed unmatched. This CDR3 region has 13 residues.

The gene calls are TRBV11-3 and TRBJ2-7; 7 nucleotides match TRBD2. Germline trimming cut 2 bases from V and 7 bases from J; bases unmatched to any gene: 5. The CDR3 loop spans 13 amino acids. CDR1 and CDR2 (germline): SGHNT, YENEEA. The chain's CDR3 is CASSLRAGEEQYV. The CDR3 region has the DNA TGTGCCAGCAGCTTAAGGGCGGGGGAAGAGCAGTACGTC.

The chain couples TRBV5-1 to TRBJ1-1, with 8 bases fitting TRBD1. The ends lost 4 bases at V and 4 bases at J; junction bases unmatched: 6. The V gene's germline CDR1 is SGHRS and CDR2 YFSETQ. The CDR3 has 14 residues. The CDR3 DNA follows: TGCGCCAGCAGCCGGGGAGGACAGGGCACTGAAGCTTTCTTT. Its translation: CASSRGGQGTEAFF. Together with reference TRBV5-1 and TRBJ1-1, the CDR3 gives the full variable domain: KAGVTQTPRYLIKTRGQQVTLSCSPISGHRSVSWYQQTPGQGLQFLFEYFSETQRNKGNFPGRFSGRQFSNSRSEMNVSTLELGDSALYLCASSRGGQGTEAFFGQGTRLTVV.

This clone was recorded once. The J gene is TRBJ2-5, the V gene TRBV27, with 9 bases that match TRBD2. The CDR3 loop spans 14 amino acids. Germline trimming cut 3 bases from V and 7 bases from J; bases unmatched to any gene: 6. Per germline, CDR1 MNHEY and CDR2 SMNVEV (reference sequence). CDR3 in amino acids: CASSLREGLGTQYF. The CDR3 nucleotides are TGTGCCAGCAGTTTGCGGGAGGGCCTGGGGACCCAGTACTTC.

The V gene is TRBV7-2, the J gene TRBJ2-7; 8 bases fit TRBD2. Per germline, CDR1 SGHTA and CDR2 FQGNSA. Trimming took 1 base from V and 0 from J; bases not matched to a gene: 2. This CDR3 has 15 residues. As DNA, the CDR3 is TGTGCCAGCAGCTTAGGCGGGACTAGCTCCTACGAGCAGTACTTC. It is translated as CASSLGGTSSYEQYF.

This chain's CDR3 is CARSLIRNAANEKLFF. CDR3 DNA sequence: TGTGCCAGAAGCTTGATACGTAACGCGGCTAATGAAAAACTGTTTTTT. The chain combines TRBV5-3 with TRBJ1-4, with unresolved D. TRBV5-3 is known as an ORF, though its function is uncertain. CDR3 size: 16 residues. The germline V and J ends were trimmed by 1 base and 3 bases, with 13 bases remaining between them.

The gene calls are TRBV19 and TRBJ2-5, with 10 positions matching TRBD1. The CDR3 has 15 amino acids. Germline V gives CDR1 LNHDA, CDR2 SQIVND (reference sequence). V was clipped by 5 bases and J by 5 bases; unmatched bases: 8. The CDR3 region is CASSSDRGRAETQYF. The CDR3 bases are TGTGCCAGTAGTTCTGACAGGGGGCGGGCGGAGACCCAGTACTTC.

This clone was counted a single time. This chain joins TRBV2 and TRBJ1-2; D is unclear. The CDR3 runs 14 residues. Trimming took 8 bases from V and 0 from J, leaving 13 bases between them. CDR1 and CDR2 (germline): SNHLY, FYNNEI. The CDR3 is CASPPPFPNYGYTF. The CDR3 DNA reads TGTGCCAGCCCCCCTCCGTTCCCTAACTATGGCTACACCTTC.